This is a list of T cell receptor beta chains from one sample in a study of cytomegalovirus exposure and HLA in healthy donors. Profiling relied on immunoSEQ multiplex PCR, and the TCRdb table lists in-frame clones only, not all of them. In the table there are some 60,000 clones, 96% of which are singletons. Sequencing was carried out using PBMCs. The receptors come from a young man in good health and CMV-seronegative. The conserved cysteine and the conserved F or W are not part of the CDR3 here. D genes are given only for firm matches. Expanded clones are given a class, and other clones once, few, many or no size at all.

D: TRBD2; V: TRBV2; size: -; CDR3: ASSPLRSVGGHEQF
D: -; V: TRBV7-9; size: -; CDR3: ASSRTWGRGTEAF
D: -; V: TRBV7-2; size: -; CDR3: ASSFLSDTQY
D: -; V: TRBV27; size: -; CDR3: ASSLSERGGKLF
D: TRBD1; V: TRBV2; size: -; CDR3: ASRATGGLSNQPQH
D: -; V: TRBV18; size: -; CDR3: ASSPPNRGSYNEQF
D: -; V: TRBV27; size: -; CDR3: ASSDWTEPNKQY
D: -; V: TRBV27; size: once; CDR3: ASSLRGAHSTDTQY
D: -; V: TRBV29-1; size: -; CDR3: SVASGPYTGELF
D: -; V: TRBV7-2; size: few; CDR3: ASSSSPHRDTYEQY
D: TRBD1; V: TRBV15; size: -; CDR3: ATSGTGNSYNEQF
D: -; V: TRBV28; size: -; CDR3: ASSVAGNTIY
D: -; V: TRBV5-6; size: -; CDR3: ASSLQQAATEAF
D: TRBD2; V: TRBV6-4; size: few; CDR3: ASSVAGETGELF
D: -; V: TRBV28; size: -; CDR3: ASSTAGRVEGSPLH
D: TRBD2; V: TRBV10-3; size: -; CDR3: AIRDSSGSWPDTQY
D: TRBD1; V: TRBV11-2; size: -; CDR3: ASSPHPAGTGEWGQY
D: TRBD1; V: TRBV11-2; size: -; CDR3: ASSCRQGKTFKDNQPQH
D: TRBD1; V: TRBV28; size: -; CDR3: ASSFNRGRFLALDQPQH
D: TRBD1; V: TRBV27; size: -; CDR3: ASSQGALNTEAF
D: -; V: TRBV5-5; size: -; CDR3: ASSLYIGQGYGEQY
D: -; V: TRBV7-7; size: -; CDR3: ASSLTGQNEQF
D: TRBD2; V: TRBV15; size: -; CDR3: ATMSGRLTGELF
D: -; V: TRBV9; size: -; CDR3: ASSPYGSTADTQY
D: -; V: TRBV15; size: once; CDR3: ATSGLKRQDEELF
D: TRBD1; V: TRBV4-1; size: -; CDR3: ASSQATGGQPQH
D: TRBD2; V: TRBV6-5; size: -; CDR3: ASSWTSGVEETQY
D: -; V: TRBV4-3; size: few; CDR3: ASSQDSASSYNEQF
D: -; V: TRBV5-1; size: -; CDR3: ASSLVRGEQF
D: -; V: TRBV7-9; size: -; CDR3: ASSLPESYNEQF
D: -; V: TRBV20-1; size: -; CDR3: SAKGATEAF
D: TRBD1; V: TRBV5-5; size: -; CDR3: ASRTGLGEQY
D: TRBD1; V: TRBV18; size: -; CDR3: ASSPQGQGYTEAF
D: -; V: TRBV7-9; size: -; CDR3: ASSFFLALTDTQY
D: TRBD2; V: TRBV9; size: -; CDR3: ASKPGLAGWGETQY
D: -; V: TRBV6-4; size: once; CDR3: ASSDPSVSTGELF
D: -; V: TRBV10-1; size: once; CDR3: ASSDSPEETQY
D: TRBD2; V: TRBV4-1; size: -; CDR3: ASSQALAGGHEQY
D: -; V: TRBV28; size: -; CDR3: ASRFGYEQF
D: -; V: TRBV11-2; size: -; CDR3: ASSLGVSASTDTQY
D: -; V: TRBV7-9; size: few; CDR3: ASGQTVASYEQY
D: -; V: TRBV7-2; size: -; CDR3: ASSTRPPYEQY
D: TRBD1; V: TRBV4-1; size: -; CDR3: ASSQPGQGYQPQH
D: -; V: TRBV5-5; size: once; CDR3: ASSLVRETTEAF
D: -; V: TRBV27; size: -; CDR3: ASSSRLPFSGANVLT
D: -; V: TRBV5-6; size: -; CDR3: ASTISGASYEQY